This T cell receptor beta chain emerged from a study of PD-L1 blockade in urothelial cancer. Study at large: Most patients, about 85% of the roughly 30, were males with bladder-origin cancer. Chemotherapy regimens numbering 0 to 3 had been given to patients. Study results and caveats: Greater 3-week expansion of tumor-associated blood clones was recorded for durable-benefit patients. Pretreatment TCR clonality in blood, when below the median, was predictive of better survival.

Data came from immunoSEQ multiplex PCR; TCRdb stores just in-frame clones and leaves some out. The table records under 95,000 clones, roughly 89% of them present only once. Time point here: pretreatment peripheral blood. A note on this clone: The target antigen is unknown.

This CDR3 contains 15 residues. Trimming removed 3 bases from V and 4 bases from J; junction bases left unmatched: 7. Germline lookup yields CDR1 LNHDA and CDR2 SQIVND (reference sequence). The sequence was obtained from a man between 60 and 75 years old with urothelial cancer. The rearrangement uses TRBV19 and TRBJ2-3, with 7 bases fitting TRBD2. Specimen: PBMCs, collected around atezolizumab (anti-PD-L1) treatment. Here the CDR3 reads CASSMGQGGADTQYF. The CDR3 DNA reads as TGTGCCAGTAGTATGGGGCAGGGAGGGGCAGATACGCAGTATTTT.